The 2 T cell receptor beta chains reported below all come from one sample, sequenced in a study of blood T cells in healthy people across ages. The authors ran a second PCR of about 6 to 11 cycles using a sample-barcoded 5' primer and a J-beta primer mix. MiXCR, run by TCRdb on the 5' RACE reads, gives a single entry per CDR3 protein. The sample has more than 700,000 distinct CDR3 sequences, about 45% seen once. Sequencing input: blood. All receptors derive from a man of 80 years or more in good health.

This clonotype has a handful of counts. The rearrangement uses TRBV20-1 and TRBJ2-7; no clear D. In germline, CDR1 is DFQATT, CDR2 SNEGSKA (reference sequence). Trimming left V 6 bases short and J 1 base short, with 13 bases between. The CDR3 totals 13 residues. CDR3 in DNA: TGCAGTGCCCGGTCCGACTTTTCCTACGAGCAGTACTTC. Translating gives CSARSDFSYEQYF.

The rearrangement uses TRBV25-1 and TRBJ2-7, with 9 bases fitting TRBD2. Germline CDR1 MGHDK, CDR2 SYGVNS. V lost 7 bases and J lost 6; bases outside the gene matches: 13. There are 15 residues in the CDR3. The CDR3 is CASIGDLAGKTEQYF. CDR3 coding DNA: TGTGCCAGCATCGGGGACCTAGCGGGAAAAACCGAGCAGTACTTC.